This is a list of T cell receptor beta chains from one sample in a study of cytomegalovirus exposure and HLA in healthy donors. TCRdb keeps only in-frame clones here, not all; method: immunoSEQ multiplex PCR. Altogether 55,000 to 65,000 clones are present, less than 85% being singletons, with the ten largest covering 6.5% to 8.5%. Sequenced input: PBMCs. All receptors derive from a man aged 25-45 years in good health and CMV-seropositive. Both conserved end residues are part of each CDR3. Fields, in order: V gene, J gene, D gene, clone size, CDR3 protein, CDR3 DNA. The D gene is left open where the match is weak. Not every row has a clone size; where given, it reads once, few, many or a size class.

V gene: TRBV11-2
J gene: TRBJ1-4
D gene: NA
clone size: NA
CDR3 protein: CASSLRGGGAQNEKLFF
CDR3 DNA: TGTGCCAGCAGCTTAAGGGGTGGAGGGGCTCAGAATGAAAAACTGTTTTTT

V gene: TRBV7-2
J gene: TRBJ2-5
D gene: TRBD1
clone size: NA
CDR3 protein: CASSLAGQGGETQYF
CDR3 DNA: TGTGCCAGCAGCTTAGCGGGACAGGGGGGGGAGACCCAGTACTTC

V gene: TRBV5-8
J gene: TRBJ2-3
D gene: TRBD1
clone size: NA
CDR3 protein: CASSEGTADNTDTQYF
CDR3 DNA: TGTGCCAGCAGCGAAGGGACAGCGGACAACACAGATACGCAGTATTTT

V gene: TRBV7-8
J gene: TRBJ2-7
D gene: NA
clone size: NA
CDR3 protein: CASSLIVRTQYF
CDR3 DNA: TGTGCCAGCAGCTTAATCGTCAGAACGCAGTACTTC

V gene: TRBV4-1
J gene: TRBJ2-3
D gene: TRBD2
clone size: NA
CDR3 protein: CASSRLGGEDTQYF
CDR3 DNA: TGCGCCAGCAGCCGACTGGGAGGGGAAGATACGCAGTATTTT

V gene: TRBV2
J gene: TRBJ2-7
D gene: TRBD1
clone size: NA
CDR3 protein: CASREGTGSSSEQYF
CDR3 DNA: TGTGCCAGCAGAGAGGGGACAGGGTCCTCAAGCGAGCAGTACTTC

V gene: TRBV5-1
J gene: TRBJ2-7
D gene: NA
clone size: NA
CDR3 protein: CASSSPDSSSYEQYF
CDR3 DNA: TGCGCCAGCAGTTCCCCGGACAGTTCTTCCTACGAGCAGTACTTC

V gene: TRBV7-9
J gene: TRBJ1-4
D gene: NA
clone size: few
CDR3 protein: CASSREKLFF
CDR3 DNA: TGTGCCAGCAGCCGGGAAAAACTGTTTTTT

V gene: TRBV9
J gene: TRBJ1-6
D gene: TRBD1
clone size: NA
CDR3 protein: CASSVGGTGDSALHF
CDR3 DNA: TGTGCCAGCAGCGTAGGTGGGACAGGGGATTCGGCCCTCCACTTT

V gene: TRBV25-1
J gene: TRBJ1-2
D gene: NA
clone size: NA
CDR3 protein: CASLGGANYGYTF
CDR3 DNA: TGTGCCAGCCTAGGGGGGGCCAACTATGGCTACACCTTC

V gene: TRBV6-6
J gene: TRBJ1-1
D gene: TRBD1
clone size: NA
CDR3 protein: CASSDLGTGVPEAFF
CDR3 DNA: TGTGCCAGCAGTGACTTGGGGACAGGGGTCCCCGAAGCTTTCTTT

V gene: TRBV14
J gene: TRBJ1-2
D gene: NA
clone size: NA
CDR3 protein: CASSYRVNYGYTF
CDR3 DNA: TGTGCCAGTAGTTACAGGGTTAACTATGGCTACACCTTC

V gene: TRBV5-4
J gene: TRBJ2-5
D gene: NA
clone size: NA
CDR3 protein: CASSLGSRGPEETQYF
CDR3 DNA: TGTGCCAGCAGCTTGGGGTCCCGGGGTCCTGAAGAGACCCAGTACTTC

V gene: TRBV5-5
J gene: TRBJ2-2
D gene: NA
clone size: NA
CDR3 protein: CASSVTGYDTGELFF
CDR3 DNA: TGTGCCAGCAGCGTTACAGGGTATGACACCGGGGAGCTGTTTTTT

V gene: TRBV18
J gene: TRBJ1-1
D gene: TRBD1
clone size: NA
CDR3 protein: CASSPPGTGERTEAFF
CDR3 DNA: TGTGCCAGCTCACCACCGGGGACAGGGGAGAGAACTGAAGCTTTCTTT

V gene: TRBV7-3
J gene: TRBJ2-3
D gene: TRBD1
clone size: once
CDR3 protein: CASSLTGLVTDTQYF
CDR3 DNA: TGTGCCAGCAGCTTGACAGGGTTAGTGACAGATACGCAGTATTTT

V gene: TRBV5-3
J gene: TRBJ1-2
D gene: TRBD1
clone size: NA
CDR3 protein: CARSLGQGAPGGYGYTF
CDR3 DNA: TGTGCCAGAAGCCTAGGACAGGGGGCCCCAGGAGGCTATGGCTACACCTTC

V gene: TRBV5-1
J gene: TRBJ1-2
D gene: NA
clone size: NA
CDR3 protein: CASSLAKAEYGYTF
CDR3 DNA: TGCGCCAGCAGCTTGGCCAAGGCGGAATATGGCTACACCTTC

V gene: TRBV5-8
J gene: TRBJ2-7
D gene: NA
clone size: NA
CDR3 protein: CASSAGQPSIYEQYF
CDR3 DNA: TGTGCCAGCAGCGCGGGGCAACCTTCAATCTACGAGCAGTACTTC

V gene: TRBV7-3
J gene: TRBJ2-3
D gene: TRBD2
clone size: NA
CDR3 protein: CASSPSGGRVDTQYF
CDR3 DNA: TGTGCCAGCAGCCCTAGCGGGGGACGAGTAGATACGCAGTATTTT

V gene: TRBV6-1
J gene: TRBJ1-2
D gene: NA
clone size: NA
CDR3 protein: CASSEDRDSYGYTF
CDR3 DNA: TGTGCCAGCAGTGAAGATCGGGATTCCTATGGCTACACCTTC

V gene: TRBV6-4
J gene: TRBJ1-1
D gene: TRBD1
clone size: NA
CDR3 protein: CASSDSDRGTEAFF
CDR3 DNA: TGTGCCAGCAGTGACTCGGACAGGGGGACTGAAGCTTTCTTT

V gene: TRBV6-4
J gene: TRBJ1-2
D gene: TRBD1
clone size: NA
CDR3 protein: CASSAEIGQGNGYTF
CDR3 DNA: TGTGCCAGCAGCGCCGAGATCGGACAGGGGAATGGCTACACCTTC

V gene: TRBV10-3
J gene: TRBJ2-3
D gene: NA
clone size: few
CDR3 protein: CATSTSTDTQYF
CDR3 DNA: TGTGCCACATCCACTTCCACAGATACGCAGTATTTT

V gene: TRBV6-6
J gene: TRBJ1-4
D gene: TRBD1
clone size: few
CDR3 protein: CASSQGTVNEKLFF
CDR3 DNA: TGTGCCAGCAGTCAGGGGACAGTTAATGAAAAACTGTTTTTT

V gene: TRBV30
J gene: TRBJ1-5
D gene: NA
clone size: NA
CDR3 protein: CAWIRFDRGSNQPQHF
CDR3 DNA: TGTGCCTGGATTCGATTTGATCGGGGTAGCAATCAGCCCCAGCATTTT

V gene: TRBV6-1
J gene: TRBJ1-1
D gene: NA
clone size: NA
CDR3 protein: CAGSGEVTEAFF
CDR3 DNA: TGTGCCGGCAGCGGGGAGGTTACTGAAGCTTTCTTT

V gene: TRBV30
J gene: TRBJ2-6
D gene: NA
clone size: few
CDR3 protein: CAWTRGTSSGANVLTF
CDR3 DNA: TGTGCCTGGACCCGGGGGACTTCCTCTGGGGCCAACGTCCTGACTTTC

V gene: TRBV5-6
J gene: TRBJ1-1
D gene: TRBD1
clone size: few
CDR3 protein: CASSFLRGRGTEAFF
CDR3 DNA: TGTGCCAGCAGCTTTCTCAGGGGGCGCGGCACTGAAGCTTTCTTT

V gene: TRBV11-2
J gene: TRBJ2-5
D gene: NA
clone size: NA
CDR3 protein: CASSLSETQYF
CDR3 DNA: TGTGCCAGCAGCCTTTCGGAGACCCAGTACTTC

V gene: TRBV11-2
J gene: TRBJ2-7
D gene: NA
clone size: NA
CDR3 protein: CASSPGSSYEQYF
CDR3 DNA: TGTGCCAGCAGCCCGGGGAGTTCCTACGAGCAGTACTTC

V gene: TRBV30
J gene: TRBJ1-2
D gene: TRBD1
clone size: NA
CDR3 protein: CAWKGPGGTYGYTF
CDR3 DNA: TGTGCCTGGAAGGGTCCAGGGGGGACCTATGGCTACACCTTC